This T cell receptor (beta chain) was recorded in a study of CD8+ T cells in alopecia areata. Treatment described: oral pan-JAK inhibitor, 5-10 mg twice daily. Researchers gathered lesional scalp punch biopsies and peripheral blood from patients with alopecia areata. Isolated RNA was reverse transcribed into cDNA used as the sequencing template. Method: immunoSEQ multiplex PCR; TCRdb's copy keeps in-frame clones and lacks some. The data show under 110,000 clones, about three fifths seen once. V dropped 2 bases and J dropped 1; count of bases not matched to a gene: 5. Germline V CDR1 and CDR2: SEHNR, FQNEAQ (reference sequence). This CDR3 contains 16 residues.

The source is a human donor with alopecia areata. The sample was CD8+ T cells sorted from blood, taken at approximately week 56, from a patient treated with tofacitinib. This sequence joins TRBV7-9 and TRBJ2-1; 7 nucleotides match TRBD2. DNA of the CDR3: TGTGCCAGCAGCTTACCAGCGGGGTCATCCTACAATGAGCAGTTCTTC. Translating gives CASSLPAGSSYNEQFF.